These 11 T cell receptor beta chains were sequenced from one sample in a study of radiotherapy plus CTLA-4 blockade in lung cancer. The assay was immunoSEQ multiplex PCR, and TCRdb's table has in-frame clones only and misses some. This sample has about 60,000 clones, with about 80% found just once. Sequencing used peripheral blood, obtained from a patient treated with radiotherapy plus ipilimumab. All receptors derive from a human donor with non-small cell lung cancer who had a partial response to radiotherapy plus ipilimumab.

The chain uses TRBV10-3 and TRBJ1-5; TRBD1 matches at 8 bases. Germline V gene data show CDR1 as ENHRY and CDR2 as SYGVKD. The CDR3 is 14 amino acids. Unmatched junction bases numbered 5, after V lost 6 bases and J lost 4 bases. The CDR3 DNA sequence: TGTGCCATCAGACCCGGACAGGGTAATCAGCCCCAGCATTTT. This gives the protein CAIRPGQGNQPQHF.

The chain has TRBV27 and TRBJ2-5; 9 bases agree with TRBD1. The J call may be mistaken, given a closer DNA end match to TRBJ2-7. In germline, CDR1 is MNHEY, CDR2 SMNVEV (reference sequence). The CDR3 spans 14 residues. The CDR3 nucleotides read TGTGCCAGCAGTTTCCGGGGACAGGGCTACGAGCAGTACTTC. Translating it yields CASSFRGQGYEQYF.

This clone was seen more than once but under ten times. The same CDR3 can be traced to other DNA sequences in this sample. In DNA, the CDR3 is TGTGCCAGCAGTGAAGTGCGGAGCACTGAAGCTTTCTTT. Its translation: CASSEVRSTEAFF. The chain carries TRBV6-1 and TRBJ1-1; D ambiguous. Germline loops: CDR1 MNHNS, CDR2 SASEGT. The CDR3 runs to 13 residues. The germline V and J ends were trimmed by 1 base and 4 bases, with 7 bases remaining between them.

This clone was found a few times. CDR3 loop: CASSEEVHPAEAFF. The CDR3 DNA is TGTGCCAGCAGTGAGGAGGTCCACCCCGCTGAAGCTTTCTTT. The rearrangement links TRBV2 to TRBJ1-1; D is undetermined. Germline lookup yields CDR1 SNHLY and CDR2 FYNNEI. V lost 3 bases and J 6 bases, leaving 14 bases between the germline ends. CDR3 length: 14 residues.

In the case of this clone: This sample includes further DNA sequences coding for the same CDR3. The chain uses TRBV9 and TRBJ1-1; unclear D gene. The CDR3 sequence is 13 residues long. Deletions cut 0 bases from V and 3 bases from J, with 6 bases between. Germline V gene data show CDR1 as SGDLS and CDR2 as YYNGEE. The chain's CDR3 is CASSVEQDTEAFF. CDR3 DNA sequence: TGTGCCAGCAGCGTAGAGCAGGACACTGAAGCTTTCTTT.

V is TRBV4-1 and J is TRBJ2-5; 8 bases fit TRBD1. This CDR3 is built from 16 residues. Per germline, CDR1 MGHRA and CDR2 YSYEKL. V was pared by 1 base and J by 4 bases, with 8 bases of the junction left unmatched. The CDR3 DNA follows: TGCGCCAGCAGCCAAGCTTGGCAGGGGGCTGGAGAGACCCAGTACTTC. It specifies CASSQAWQGAGETQYF.

The rearrangement uses TRBV19 and TRBJ2-2; 8 bases are a match to TRBD2. The germline V gene encodes CDR1 LNHDA and CDR2 SQIVND (reference sequence). V gave up 11 bases and J gave up 7 bases; unmatched junction bases: 15. The CDR3 runs to 15 residues. CDR3 nucleotides: TGTGCCTCCGGGGGGAGTAGCGGGAAGGGCGGGGAGCTGTTTTTT. Its protein product is CASGGSSGKGGELFF.

The V call is TRBV11-1, the J call TRBJ1-3, with D unresolved. Trimming took 1 base from V and 1 from J, leaving 8 bases between them. The CDR3 contains 15 residues. The germline V gene encodes CDR1 SGHAT and CDR2 FQDESV (reference sequence). CDR3 amino acids: CASSLGASSGNTIYF. The DNA of the CDR3 is TGTGCCAGCAGCTTAGGGGCATCATCTGGAAACACCATATATTTT. Full variable domain (rest looked up from reference TRBV11-1 and TRBJ1-3): EAEVAQSPRYKITEKSQAVAFWCDPISGHATLYWYRQILGQGPELLVQFQDESVVDDSQLPKDRFSAERLKGVDSTLKIQPAELGDSAMYLCASSLGASSGNTIYFGEGSWLTVV.

This chain joins TRBV5-1 and TRBJ2-1, with 11 bases fitting TRBD2. CDR1 is SGHRS and CDR2 is YFSETQ in the germline V gene. The V segment lost 0 bases and the J segment 12 bases; nucleotides outside the gene matches: 8. The CDR3 consists of 15 residues. For the CDR3, the DNA is TGCGCCAGCAGCTTGGAGGTAGCGGGAGGGCTGGGGCAGTTCTTC. It translates to CASSLEVAGGLGQFF.

The chain links TRBV28 to TRBJ2-5; D not resolved. This CDR3 contains 14 residues. CDR1 and CDR2 (germline): MDHEN, SYDVKM. Trimming left V 3 bases short and J 5 bases short, with 13 bases between. CDR3 nucleotides: TGTGCCAGCAGTTTCGTCGAGACAAGGGAGACCCAGTACTTC. Translated: CASSFVETRETQYF. The full variable domain, completed using reference TRBV28 and TRBJ2-5, is DVKVTQSSRYLVKRTGEKVFLECVQDMDHENMFWYRQDPGLGLRLIYFSYDVKMKEKGDIPEGYSVSREKKERFSLILESASTNQTSMYLCASSFVETRETQYFGPGTRLLVL.

This chain links TRBV28 with TRBJ2-4; tentatively, D is TRBD1 (8 bases). V gave up 7 bases and J gave up 9 bases, with 22 bases separating them. The CDR3 spans 15 residues. CDR1 and CDR2 from the germline V gene are MDHEN and SYDVKM. CDR3 DNA sequence: TGTGCCAGCAAGGGGAGCCGGACAGGGAGGGTCATTCAGTACTTC. Translated, it gives CASKGSRTGRVIQYF.